A selection of T cell receptor beta chains follows, all from one sample in a study of blood T cell repertoires in COVID-19. The method was immunoSEQ multiplex PCR; TCRdb's version includes in-frame clones alone and lacks a portion of them. Altogether 330,000 or so clones are present, 92% being singletons, with the ten largest covering approximately 17%. Sequenced sample: PBMCs or T cells enriched from blood (not recorded which). The receptors were sampled from a woman aged 25-40 years who had recovered from COVID-19. Each CDR3 is given with its conserved first and last residue. The order of the fields is V gene, J gene, D gene, clone size, CDR3 protein, CDR3 DNA. A D gene is named only where the DNA matches it firmly. Rows give clone size only sometimes, using once, few, many, or a class for an expanded clone.

TRBV10-3	TRBJ2-1	.	.	CAISESDGSLGAQFF	TGTGCCATCAGTGAGTCGGACGGCTCCTTAGGGGCGCAGTTCTTC
TRBV7-2	TRBJ1-1	.	.	CASSPVTMMNTEAFF	TGTGCCAGCAGCCCGGTGACAATGATGAACACTGAAGCTTTCTTT
TRBV5-5	TRBJ2-2	.	.	CASSLGGAPNTGELFF	TGTGCCAGCAGCCTAGGGGGAGCCCCGAACACCGGGGAGCTGTTTTTT
TRBV6-4	TRBJ1-5	TRBD1	.	CASSDSGQGPNQPQHF	TGTGCCAGCAGTGACTCTGGACAGGGACCCAATCAGCCCCAGCATTTT
TRBV7-9	TRBJ1-2	.	.	CASSLAGELGYTF	TGTGCCAGCAGCTTAGCCGGGGAGTTGGGCTACACCTTC
TRBV18	TRBJ2-5	.	.	CASFTTVQETQYF	TGTGCCAGCTTCACCACTGTTCAAGAGACCCAGTACTTC
TRBV27	TRBJ1-6	.	.	CASSFPGTNSPLHF	TGTGCCAGCAGTTTTCCGGGAACCAATTCACCCCTCCACTTT
TRBV4-1	TRBJ1-4	.	.	CASSQGTREKLFF	TGCGCCAGCAGCCAAGGTACCCGGGAAAAACTGTTTTTT
TRBV4-1	TRBJ1-2	.	.	CASSQDWLLGLNGYTF	TGCGCCAGCAGCCAAGATTGGCTTTTGGGGCTGAATGGCTACACCTTC
TRBV19	TRBJ2-3	.	.	CASKSGPSTGADTQYF	TGTGCCAGTAAGTCGGGACCATCGACGGGGGCAGATACGCAGTATTTT
TRBV19	TRBJ1-1	.	few	CASGSYPNTEAFF	TGTGCCAGTGGCTCGTATCCGAACACTGAAGCTTTCTTT
TRBV11-3	TRBJ1-1	.	.	CASSSAGAFTEAFF	TGTGCCAGCAGCTCAGCAGGGGCGTTTACTGAAGCTTTCTTT
TRBV6-2/TRBV6-3	TRBJ1-5	.	.	CASSYWAGQPQHF	TGTGCCAGCAGTTACTGGGCAGGTCAGCCCCAGCATTTT
TRBV6-5	TRBJ1-5	TRBD1	.	CAAGRTGNQPQHF	TGTGCCGCCGGGAGGACAGGGAATCAGCCCCAGCATTTT
TRBV3-1/TRBV3-2	TRBJ1-2	.	.	CASSPRGLANYGYTF	TGTGCCAGCAGCCCTAGAGGCCTAGCTAACTATGGCTACACCTTC
TRBV15	TRBJ1-5	.	.	CATSRDPTGDQHF	TGTGCCACCAGCAGAGACCCGACCGGGGACCAGCATTTT
TRBV24-1	TRBJ2-2	.	.	CATSDLDRRSNTGELFF	TGTGCCACCAGTGATTTGGACAGGAGATCGAACACCGGGGAGCTGTTTTTT
TRBV7-3	TRBJ1-6	.	.	CASSADRNSPLHF	TGTGCCAGCAGCGCGGACAGAAATTCACCCCTCCACTTT
TRBV7-9	TRBJ2-1	TRBD1	.	CASSSGQGAGMKFF	TGTGCCAGCAGCAGCGGACAGGGGGCCGGGATGAAGTTCTTC
TRBV11-2	TRBJ1-1	.	.	CASSVRQFMNTEAFF	TGTGCCAGCAGCGTGAGACAGTTTATGAACACTGAAGCTTTCTTT
TRBV7-3	TRBJ2-3	.	once	CASSLGSGLASDTQYF	TGTGCCAGCAGCTTGGGTTCGGGGCTAGCGTCTGATACGCAGTATTTT
TRBV18	TRBJ1-6	.	.	CASSPSRQGTSPLHF	TGTGCCAGCTCACCATCTCGCCAGGGAACTTCACCCCTCCACTTT
TRBV18	TRBJ1-5	.	.	CASSGTNNQPQHF	TGTGCCAGCTCGGGGACAAATAATCAGCCCCAGCATTTT
TRBV4-2	TRBJ2-1	.	.	CASSQELTPYNEQFF	TGTGCCAGCAGCCAGGAATTGACACCCTACAATGAGCAGTTCTTC
TRBV11-2	TRBJ1-3	TRBD1	.	CASSPGTVSGNTIYF	TGTGCCAGCAGCCCAGGGACAGTCTCTGGAAACACCATATATTTT
TRBV18	TRBJ1-5	.	.	CASSPTGPPHQPQHF	TGTGCCAGCTCACCAACTGGGCCCCCCCATCAGCCCCAGCATTTT
TRBV7-8	TRBJ1-6	TRBD1	.	CASSSAGGTSPLHF	TGTGCCAGCAGCTCCGCAGGGGGAACCTCACCCCTCCACTTT
TRBV2	TRBJ2-1	TRBD2	once	CASSVRGGNNEQFF	TGTGCCAGCAGTGTCCGGGGGGGAAACAATGAGCAGTTCTTC
TRBV7-2	TRBJ1-2	.	.	CASSLDGRGYGYTF	TGTGCCAGCAGCTTAGATGGGCGGGGCTATGGCTACACCTTC
TRBV6-6	TRBJ2-7	.	few	CASRAVGYEQYF	TGTGCCAGCAGAGCGGTAGGGTACGAGCAGTACTTC
TRBV27	TRBJ2-3	TRBD2	.	CASSRIPGLAGPDTQYF	TGTGCCAGCAGCCGAATCCCGGGACTAGCGGGACCAGATACGCAGTATTTT
TRBV4-1	TRBJ2-4	.	.	CASSQGQTRGFAKNIQYF	TGCGCCAGCAGCCAAGGACAGACTCGTGGTTTTGCCAAAAACATTCAGTACTTC
TRBV6-5	TRBJ2-5	TRBD2	.	CASRAGTSRYETQYF	TGTGCCAGCAGGGCAGGGACTAGCCGATACGAGACCCAGTACTTC
TRBV27	TRBJ2-7	.	.	CASSFGRGPSYEQYF	TGTGCCAGCAGTTTCGGGCGGGGGCCCTCCTACGAGCAGTACTTC
TRBV7-3	TRBJ1-1	.	.	CASSSQGLGTEAFF	TGTGCCAGCAGCTCACAGGGTCTGGGCACTGAAGCTTTCTTT
TRBV5-1	TRBJ2-5	TRBD2	.	CASSLRTSWGETQYF	TGCGCCAGCAGCTTGCGGACTAGTTGGGGAGAGACCCAGTACTTC
TRBV2	TRBJ2-1	.	.	CASSGRRGGLSSYNEQFF	TGTGCCAGCAGTGGAAGGAGGGGGGGCTTGAGCTCCTACAATGAGCAGTTCTTC
TRBV28	TRBJ1-5	TRBD1	.	CASSSGQGGNQPQHF	TGTGCCAGCAGTTCGGGACAGGGCGGCAATCAGCCCCAGCATTTT
TRBV11-2	TRBJ2-2	.	many	CASSLNPGRGGTGELFF	TGTGCCAGCAGCTTAAACCCCGGCAGGGGCGGCACCGGGGAGCTGTTTTTT
TRBV28	TRBJ1-2	.	.	CASNGGDNYGYTF	TGTGCCAGCAACGGAGGGGATAACTATGGCTACACCTTC
TRBV28	TRBJ1-5	.	.	CASSVQGSNQPQHF	TGTGCCAGCAGCGTGCAGGGTTCAAATCAGCCCCAGCATTTT
TRBV7-2	TRBJ2-3	TRBD1	.	CASSLLGQGADTQYF	TGTGCCAGCAGCTTACTTGGACAGGGGGCAGATACGCAGTATTTT
TRBV28	TRBJ1-2	.	.	CASSQPGVGNYGYTF	TGTGCCAGCAGCCAGCCGGGGGTAGGGAACTATGGCTACACCTTC
TRBV20-1	TRBJ1-6	.	many	CSASYRPSSYNSPLHF	TGCAGTGCTAGTTACAGGCCCAGCTCCTATAATTCACCCCTCCACTTT
TRBV5-4	TRBJ1-2	TRBD1	.	CASSQWTGTANYGYTF	TGTGCCAGCAGCCAGTGGACAGGCACAGCTAACTATGGCTACACCTTC
TRBV7-8	TRBJ2-3	.	.	CASSLPSLDTQYF	TGTGCCAGCAGCCTCCCCTCCTTAGATACGCAGTATTTT
TRBV5-1	TRBJ2-2	.	few	CASSPDSTGELFF	TGCGCCAGCAGCCCAGACAGCACCGGGGAGCTGTTTTTT
TRBV6-5	TRBJ1-5	TRBD1	.	CASSYSGTGQPQHF	TGTGCCAGCAGTTACTCCGGGACAGGCCAGCCCCAGCATTTT
TRBV5-4	TRBJ2-7	TRBD2	.	CASSLGLAGAYEQYF	TGTGCCAGCAGCTTAGGGCTAGCGGGGGCCTACGAGCAGTACTTC